The TCR beta chain under discussion was sequenced for a study of breast tumors, draining lymph nodes, adjacent tissues. TCRdb re-called the multiplex PCR reads with MiXCR, one entry per CDR3 protein. The sample contains some 250,000 distinct CDR3 sequences, less than 40% of which appear only once. Breast cancer patients provided tissue from their axillary draining lymph nodes. Comment on this clonotype: The antigen remains undetermined.

Study findings and constraints: Tumor repertoires ranked between lymph nodes and nontumor tissue in diversity, with V and J gene preferences. Compared with basal-like, luminal-like tumors shared significantly more repertoire with nontumor tissue.

The sequence came from a female donor with breast cancer. Some clones in this sample may be carry-over from other donors' samples. Input material: axillary lymph node tissue.

The CDR3 bases are TGCAGTGCTACGGTGCGGTCAGATGAGACCCAGTACTTC. The encoded protein is CSATVRSDETQYF. The chain uses TRBV20-1 and TRBJ2-5; D gene ambiguous. CDR1 and CDR2 from the germline V gene are DFQATT and SNEGSKA (reference sequence). The CDR3 consists of 13 residues. The V end lost 4 bases, the J end lost 5 bases, and 14 bases lay between the germline ends.